This is a list of T cell receptor beta chains from one sample in a study of cytomegalovirus exposure and HLA in healthy donors. Assay: immunoSEQ multiplex PCR; the TCRdb copy retains only in-frame clones and omits some. Altogether around 140,000 clones are present, around three fifths being singletons, with the ten largest covering roughly 1.8%. What was sequenced was PBMCs. These receptors were taken from a male donor in good health and CMV-seronegative. CDR3s include the opening cysteine and the closing phenylalanine or tryptophan. Fields, in order: J gene, V gene, D gene, clone size, CDR3 protein, CDR3 DNA. The D gene is left open where the match is weak. Some rows have no size entry. The others give once, few or many, or a class for an expanded clone.

>TRBJ1-2|TRBV19|-|-
CASSMDIGPYGYTF
TGTGCCAGTAGTATGGACATAGGACCCTATGGCTACACCTTC
>TRBJ1-1|TRBV7-6|TRBD1|few
CASSRTGGANEAFF
TGTGCCAGCAGCCGAACAGGGGGCGCGAATGAAGCTTTCTTT
>TRBJ2-5|TRBV19|TRBD2|few
CASTPTSVQETQYF
TGTGCCAGTACCCCGACTAGCGTACAAGAGACCCAGTACTTC
>TRBJ2-7|TRBV18|-|-
CASSPTGPYEQYF
TGTGCCAGCTCACCGACAGGTCCCTACGAGCAGTACTTC
>TRBJ1-3|TRBV4-1|-|-
CASSQGPTASGNTIYF
TGCGCCAGCAGCCAAGGCCCGACAGCCTCTGGAAACACCATATATTTT
>TRBJ1-6|TRBV5-1|-|-
CASSALTGNNSPLHF
TGCGCCAGCAGCGCCCTGACAGGCAATAATTCACCCCTCCACTTT
>TRBJ1-1|TRBV2|-|once
CASSVEQVNTEAFF
TGTGCCAGCAGTGTGGAACAGGTGAACACTGAAGCTTTCTTT
>TRBJ1-4|TRBV27|-|few
CASSLPGIGEKLFF
TGTGCCAGCAGTTTACCGGGGATTGGTGAAAAACTGTTTTTT
>TRBJ2-5|TRBV25-1|TRBD2|-
CASTPPGGGGAGETQYF
TGTGCCAGCACTCCTCCGGGGGGCGGGGGGGCCGGGGAGACCCAGTACTTC
>TRBJ1-1|TRBV27|-|-
CASSSGSATEAFF
TGTGCCAGCAGTTCGGGGAGTGCCACTGAAGCTTTCTTT
>TRBJ1-5|TRBV19|-|-
CASSGGGGGQPQHF
TGTGCCAGCAGCGGGGGGGGCGGAGGTCAGCCCCAGCATTTT
>TRBJ2-3|TRBV7-2|-|-
CASSLEAGGVDTQYF
TGTGCCAGCAGCTTGGAAGCGGGCGGGGTCGATACGCAGTATTTT
>TRBJ1-4|TRBV9|-|-
CASSVAGGANEKLFF
TGTGCCAGCAGCGTTGCTGGGGGGGCAAATGAAAAACTGTTTTTT
>TRBJ1-5|TRBV18|TRBD1|-
CASSPQGQAYSNQPQHF
TGTGCCAGCTCACCACAAGGACAGGCTTATAGCAATCAGCCCCAGCATTTT
>TRBJ1-1|TRBV2|-|-
CASTVTIEAFF
TGTGCCAGCACTGTAACTATTGAAGCTTTCTTT
>TRBJ2-1|TRBV29-1|TRBD2|-
CSVGLLADEQFF
TGCAGCGTTGGCCTACTAGCGGATGAGCAGTTCTTC
>TRBJ1-2|TRBV19|-|few
CASSIGPYSGYTF
TGTGCCAGTAGTATTGGCCCGTATTCGGGCTACACCTTC
>TRBJ1-4|TRBV18|TRBD1|-
CASSPQDRGGEKLFF
TGTGCCAGCTCACCCCAGGACAGGGGGGGTGAAAAACTGTTTTTT
>TRBJ1-2|TRBV29-1|TRBD1|-
CSVGDRGPYGYTF
TGCAGCGTTGGGGACAGGGGACCCTATGGCTACACCTTC
>TRBJ2-3|TRBV28|TRBD1|-
CASSGPGGASTDTQYF
TGTGCCAGCAGTGGCCCAGGGGGAGCTAGCACAGATACGCAGTATTTT
>TRBJ2-5|TRBV6-5|-|-
CASSKLQARETQYF
TGTGCCAGCAGTAAACTACAGGCCCGAGAGACCCAGTACTTC
>TRBJ2-3|TRBV21-1|-|-
CASTGGTGRGMRTDTQYF
TGTGCCAGCACCGGTGGGACTGGAAGGGGTATGCGAACAGATACGCAGTATTTT
>TRBJ2-3|TRBV27|TRBD2|few
CASSLSAPSGGAYDTQYF
TGTGCCAGCAGTTTATCGGCCCCTAGCGGGGGGGCATATGATACGCAGTATTTT
>TRBJ2-7|TRBV5-6|-|-
CASSLSGYEQYF
TGTGCCAGCAGCCTCTCAGGTTACGAGCAGTACTTC
>TRBJ1-1|TRBV19|-|once
CASKSGPAQPTEAFF
TGTGCCAGTAAGAGCGGTCCAGCCCAACCCACTGAAGCTTTCTTT
>TRBJ2-2|TRBV15|-|-
CATSRAQTGELFF
TGTGCCACCAGCAGGGCACAGACCGGGGAGCTGTTTTTT
>TRBJ1-4|TRBV7-7|-|once
CASSPGGGTNEKLFF
TGTGCCAGCAGCCCCGGGGGGGGGACTAATGAAAAACTGTTTTTT
>TRBJ2-3|TRBV4-1|TRBD2|few
CASSQAQRAGTTDTQYF
TGCGCCAGCAGCCAAGCTCAAAGAGCGGGGACCACAGATACGCAGTATTTT
>TRBJ2-3|TRBV4-3|TRBD1|-
CASSQDAGTVDTDTQYF
TGCGCCAGCAGCCAAGATGCCGGGACAGTGGACACAGATACGCAGTATTTT
>TRBJ2-3|TRBV4-3|TRBD2|-
CASSQDRTSGAKYTDTQYF
TGCGCCAGCAGCCAAGATCGGACTAGCGGGGCAAAATACACAGATACGCAGTATTTT
>TRBJ1-1|TRBV10-1|TRBD1|-
CASSRGQGGTEAFF
TGCGCCAGCAGTAGGGGACAGGGAGGCACTGAAGCTTTCTTT
>TRBJ2-3|TRBV30|TRBD1|-
CAWSYRGRRTDTQYF
TGTGCCTGGAGCTACAGGGGAAGGAGGACAGATACGCAGTATTTT